Given below is one T cell receptor (beta chain) in context. This clone came up a few times. Its antigen target is currently unknown. Base qualities are missing; no much larger clone stands one base away. Each collaborating institution followed its own protocols to collect whole blood in K2EDTA tubes. Collaborator samples were shipped for TCRbeta analysis as frozen whole blood, isolated PBMCs, or DNA extracted from either sample type. TCRbeta CDR3 regions were amplified from genomic DNA by means of the immunoSEQ Assay, a bias-controlled multiplex PCR. The study's processing was this. The number of nucleated cells in each sample was estimated from the amplification of reference gene primers within the assay. To quantify the absolute abundance of each unique TCRbeta CDR3 rearrangement, sequence reads were collapsed and filtered. For each sample, productive Simpson clonality was calculated as the square root of Simpson's diversity index over productive rearrangements. TCRdb holds this immuneACCESS table with in-frame rearrangements only. Some clones are missing; in checked studies, unresolved V genes explain under half, and the rest has no known cause. For V, J and clone size, that table is used; D and trimming come from the DNA. Within this sample are roughly 70,000 clones, with 89% of them counted one time only. Of the sample, about 5% is held by the ten largest clones.

For CDR1 and CDR2, the germline V gene (reference sequence) lists LGHDT and YNNKEL. Taken from cysteine to phenylalanine, the CDR3 has 16 residues. Only the CDR3 portion is preserved as DNA: 48 bases, with reading frame beginning at the first base. For this chain, trimming is 0 bases at the V end and 4 bases at the J end, and the number of junction bases without a gene match is 6. These data are taken from a study of blood T cell repertoires in COVID-19 (dated by TCRdb to 2018 to 2021). Study-level background: Samples from collaborators originated in the United States, Italy and Spain and spanned both the acute and convalescent phases of COVID-19. The material from the prospective study consisted of cDNA or gDNA derived from T cells, B-cell-depleted T cells, or PBMCs. The dataset comprised deeply sampled blood TCRbeta repertoires from subjects exposed to, actively infected with, or recovered from COVID-19. The repertoires were released in a freely available public database meant as a resource for research on the immune response to SARS-CoV-2. Samples were obtained from the ongoing ImmuneRACE study (first 160 participants) and from over 1,000 subjects provided by 6 global collaborators. Nearly every sample came with metadata listing a de-identified subject ID, COVID-19 status, age in years and sex. Where available, HLA class I and class II types were taken from metadata supplied by the sample provider and were not determined by assay-based typing. Beyond this particular receptor, the publication reports: Clinical and demographic metadata were provided uncurated, with the amount varying by source and participant.

The sequenced sample was peripheral blood. The receptor was derived from a woman aged 45-60 years with active COVID-19. Recombination connected TRBV3-1 (or the pseudogene TRBV3-2) to TRBJ2-7, with 10 bases matching TRBD2. The CDR3 is CASSQEESGRGYEQYF. The DNA sequence is as follows: TGTGCCAGCAGCCAAGAAGAGAGCGGGAGGGGGTACGAGCAGTACTTC.